This is a list of T cell receptor beta chains from one sample in a study of long-term antiretroviral therapy in people with HIV. Clones were read by immunoSEQ multiplex PCR, and TCRdb kept only the in-frame ones, dropping some. The sample has 15,000 to 20,000 clones; about 81% are singletons. This specimen was unsorted PBMCs, taken 0.3 years before starting antiretroviral therapy. These TCRs come from a man aged 50-60 years with HIV. Each CDR3 is given with its conserved first and last residue. Each record gives: D gene, V gene, J gene, clone size, CDR3 DNA, CDR3 protein. D genes are given only for firm matches. Size values are once, few and many counts, or a class for expanded clones, and some rows have none.

D gene: TRBD1
V gene: TRBV28
J gene: TRBJ2-7
clone size: few
CDR3 DNA: TGTGCCAGCAGAGAACAGGGGTACCTCGAGCAGTACTTC
CDR3 protein: CASREQGYLEQYF

D gene: NA
V gene: TRBV4-1
J gene: TRBJ2-7
clone size: NA
CDR3 DNA: TGCGCCAGCAGCCAAGATGCCAGGAGCTACTACGAGCAGTACTTC
CDR3 protein: CASSQDARSYYEQYF

D gene: NA
V gene: TRBV18
J gene: TRBJ1-1
clone size: once
CDR3 DNA: TGTGCCAGCTCACCGGTCCAGTTGAACACTGAAGCTTTCTTT
CDR3 protein: CASSPVQLNTEAFF

D gene: TRBD2
V gene: TRBV19
J gene: TRBJ2-1
clone size: NA
CDR3 DNA: TGTGCCAGTAGTCGGTCGGGAGGGTTTGGAAATGAGCAGTTCTTC
CDR3 protein: CASSRSGGFGNEQFF

D gene: TRBD1
V gene: TRBV7-9
J gene: TRBJ2-7
clone size: NA
CDR3 DNA: TGTGCCAGCAGTCATACCGGGACAGTTCACGAGCAGTACTTC
CDR3 protein: CASSHTGTVHEQYF

D gene: NA
V gene: TRBV4-3
J gene: TRBJ2-7
clone size: NA
CDR3 DNA: TGCGCCAGCAGCCAAGGCCAAGGACACGAGCAGTACTTC
CDR3 protein: CASSQGQGHEQYF

D gene: NA
V gene: TRBV11-2
J gene: TRBJ2-1
clone size: NA
CDR3 DNA: TGTGCCAGCAGCAGGCTGAGTGGGAGCTCCTACAATGAGCAGTTCTTC
CDR3 protein: CASSRLSGSSYNEQFF

D gene: NA
V gene: TRBV25-1
J gene: TRBJ2-7
clone size: NA
CDR3 DNA: TGTGCCAGCAGTGTGGAGGACTCCTTTTACGAGCAGTACTTC
CDR3 protein: CASSVEDSFYEQYF

D gene: NA
V gene: TRBV5-4
J gene: TRBJ1-6
clone size: NA
CDR3 DNA: TGTGCCAGCAGCCCCCTCGGGGGGATCTCACCCCTCCACTTT
CDR3 protein: CASSPLGGISPLHF

D gene: NA
V gene: TRBV27
J gene: TRBJ2-1
clone size: NA
CDR3 DNA: TGTGCCAGCATCCAAAGGGGTGTATACGGGAATGAGCAGTTCTTC
CDR3 protein: CASIQRGVYGNEQFF

D gene: NA
V gene: TRBV27
J gene: TRBJ2-1
clone size: once
CDR3 DNA: TGTGCCAGCTACAATTGGGGGGCTGTCGCCTTTGCTGAGCAGTTCTTC
CDR3 protein: CASYNWGAVAFAEQFF

D gene: TRBD1
V gene: TRBV6-6
J gene: TRBJ1-5
clone size: NA
CDR3 DNA: TGTGCCAGCAGTACGGACAGGGCCCAGCCCCAGCATTTT
CDR3 protein: CASSTDRAQPQHF

D gene: NA
V gene: TRBV28
J gene: TRBJ1-2
clone size: few
CDR3 DNA: TGTGCCAGCAGTCCGATAGGGGAGGGGAACTATGGCTACACCTTC
CDR3 protein: CASSPIGEGNYGYTF

D gene: NA
V gene: TRBV5-4
J gene: TRBJ2-5
clone size: NA
CDR3 DNA: TGTGCCAGCAGCTTGCATCAGAGGGCGAGGACCCAGTACTTC
CDR3 protein: CASSLHQRARTQYF

D gene: NA
V gene: TRBV6-6
J gene: TRBJ1-3
clone size: NA
CDR3 DNA: TGTGCCAGCAGTTACTCAGTTTTTTCTGGAAACACCATATATTTT
CDR3 protein: CASSYSVFSGNTIYF

D gene: TRBD2
V gene: TRBV2
J gene: TRBJ2-1
clone size: NA
CDR3 DNA: TGTGCCAGCAGGGGCGGGACTAGCGGCTACAATGAGCAGTTCTTC
CDR3 protein: CASRGGTSGYNEQFF

D gene: TRBD2
V gene: TRBV6-6
J gene: TRBJ2-1
clone size: NA
CDR3 DNA: TGTGCCAGCAGTTTCCCCGGGACTAGCTTCAATGAGCAGTTCTTC
CDR3 protein: CASSFPGTSFNEQFF

D gene: NA
V gene: TRBV5-6
J gene: TRBJ2-2
clone size: NA
CDR3 DNA: TGTGCCAGCAGCTTGGCCTCCGGGGGCCACACCGGGGAGCTGTTTTTT
CDR3 protein: CASSLASGGHTGELFF